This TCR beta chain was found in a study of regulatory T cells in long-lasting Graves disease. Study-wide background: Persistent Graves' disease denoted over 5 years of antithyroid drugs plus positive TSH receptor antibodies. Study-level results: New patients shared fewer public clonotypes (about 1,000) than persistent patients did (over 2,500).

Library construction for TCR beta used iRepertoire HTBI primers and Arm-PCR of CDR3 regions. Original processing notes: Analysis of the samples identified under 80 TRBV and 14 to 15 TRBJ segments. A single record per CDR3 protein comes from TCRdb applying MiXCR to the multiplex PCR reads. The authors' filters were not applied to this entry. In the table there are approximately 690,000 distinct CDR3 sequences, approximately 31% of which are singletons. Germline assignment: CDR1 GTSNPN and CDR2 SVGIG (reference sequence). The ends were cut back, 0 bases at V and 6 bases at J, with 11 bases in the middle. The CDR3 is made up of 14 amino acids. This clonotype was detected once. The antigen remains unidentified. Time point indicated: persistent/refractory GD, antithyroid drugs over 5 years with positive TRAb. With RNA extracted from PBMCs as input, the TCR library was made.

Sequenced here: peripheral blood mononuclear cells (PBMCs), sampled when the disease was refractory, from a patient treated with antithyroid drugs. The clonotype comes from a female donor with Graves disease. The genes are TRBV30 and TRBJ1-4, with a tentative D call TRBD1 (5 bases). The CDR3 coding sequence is TGTGCCTGGAGTGTAAGGGGCGCGGATGAAAAACTGTTTTTT. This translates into CAWSVRGADEKLFF.